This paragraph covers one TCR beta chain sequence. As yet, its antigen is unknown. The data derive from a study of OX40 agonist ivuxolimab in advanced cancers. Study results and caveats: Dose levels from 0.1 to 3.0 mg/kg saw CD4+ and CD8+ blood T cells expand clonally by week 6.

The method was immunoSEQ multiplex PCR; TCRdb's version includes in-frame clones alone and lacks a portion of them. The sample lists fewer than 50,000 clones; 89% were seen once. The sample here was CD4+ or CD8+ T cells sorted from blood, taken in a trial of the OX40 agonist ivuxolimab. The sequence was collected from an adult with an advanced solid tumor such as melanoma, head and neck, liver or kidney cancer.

CDR3 amino acids: CASSQLQGIAGELFF. In DNA form, the CDR3 reads TGTGCCAGCAGCCAACTACAGGGTATCGCCGGGGAGCTGTTTTTT. V and J are TRBV4-2 and TRBJ2-2, with TRBD1 as a possible D gene (6 bases). The ends were cut back, 2 bases at V and 6 bases at J, with 13 bases in the middle. The germline V gene encodes CDR1 LGHNA and CDR2 YNFKEQ. There are 15 residues in the CDR3.